The subject of this entry is one TCR beta chain. The source of the sample is a study of blood T cell repertoires in COVID-19. Study context: Acute-phase and convalescent COVID-19 samples originated in the United States, Italy and Spain. T cells, B-cell-depleted T cells, or PBMCs supplied cDNA or gDNA.

As originally analysed: Researchers report that nucleated cell counts were estimated from reference gene primer amplification. Sequencing was performed with immunoSEQ multiplex PCR; in TCRdb, only in-frame clones are kept and a portion is missing. The D gene and trimming were derived from the DNA, and the V and J assignments and clone size from that table. The table lists tens of thousands of clones, roughly 90% of them singletons. Germline V CDR1 and CDR2: SEHNR, FQNEAQ (reference sequence). Trimming took 5 bases from V and 8 from J; bases not matched to a gene: 10. This CDR3 is built from 15 residues.

The chain combines TRBV7-9 with TRBJ1-4; the match to TRBD1 covers 8 bases. Source material: peripheral blood. The clonotype comes from an elderly woman with active COVID-19. As DNA, the CDR3 is TGTGCCAGCAGCACCTCACAGGGGGTCGAGGAAAAACTGTTTTTT. It is translated as CASSTSQGVEEKLFF.